Listed below are T cell receptor beta chains from one sample, sequenced in a study of CXCR3-negative and CXCR3-positive naive CD8 T cells. TCRdb re-analyzed the 5' RACE reads; it lists each CDR3 protein once, without DNA. Its table lists about 40,000 distinct CDR3 sequences. Sequenced input: memory CD8+ T cells from blood. Receptors were obtained from a human donor in good health. Some clones in this sample may be carry-over from other donors' samples. Both conserved end residues are part of each CDR3. Expanded clones get a size class; other rows say once, few or many, or leave the size out.

CDR3 length: 12
V gene: TRBV29-1
clone size: -
J gene: TRBJ2-2
CDR3 protein: CSVLGPAGELFF

CDR3 length: 16
V gene: TRBV7-9
clone size: -
J gene: TRBJ1-6
CDR3 protein: CASSLGTGAYNSPLHF

CDR3 length: 13
V gene: TRBV20-1
clone size: -
J gene: TRBJ2-7
CDR3 protein: CSARGSVDYEQYF

CDR3 length: 11
V gene: TRBV15
clone size: -
J gene: TRBJ2-1
CDR3 protein: CATSSGLRQFF

CDR3 length: 17
V gene: TRBV4-1
clone size: -
J gene: TRBJ2-7
CDR3 protein: CASSQATGTGPTYEQYF

CDR3 length: 17
V gene: TRBV28
clone size: -
J gene: TRBJ2-4
CDR3 protein: CASKGLAGGAAKNIQYF

CDR3 length: 14
V gene: TRBV7-8
clone size: -
J gene: TRBJ2-7
CDR3 protein: CASSLAQIRTEQYF

CDR3 length: 16
V gene: TRBV20-1
clone size: -
J gene: TRBJ2-1
CDR3 protein: CSARSPRGSSYNEQFF

CDR3 length: 16
V gene: TRBV6-4
clone size: -
J gene: TRBJ2-1
CDR3 protein: CASSDPGPSSYNEQFF

CDR3 length: 18
V gene: TRBV29-1
clone size: -
J gene: TRBJ2-6
CDR3 protein: CSVEMRGTGVGWGNVLTF

CDR3 length: 15
V gene: TRBV29-1
clone size: -
J gene: TRBJ1-2
CDR3 protein: CSVVAQVDRAYGYTF

CDR3 length: 18
V gene: TRBV15
clone size: medium-sized
J gene: TRBJ2-7
CDR3 protein: CATSRDSNTGTGVLEQYF

CDR3 length: 14
V gene: TRBV29-1
clone size: -
J gene: TRBJ2-3
CDR3 protein: CSAGTSGGTDTQYF

CDR3 length: 14
V gene: TRBV28
clone size: -
J gene: TRBJ1-6
CDR3 protein: CASSSGTGNSPLHF

CDR3 length: 18
V gene: TRBV4-3
clone size: -
J gene: TRBJ2-3
CDR3 protein: CASSQDRSRADFTDTQYF

CDR3 length: 13
V gene: TRBV28
clone size: -
J gene: TRBJ2-1
CDR3 protein: CASSLGIVDEQFF

CDR3 length: 14
V gene: TRBV5-1
clone size: -
J gene: TRBJ1-5
CDR3 protein: CASSLDPSNQPQHF

CDR3 length: 15
V gene: TRBV29-1
clone size: -
J gene: TRBJ2-7
CDR3 protein: CSVLRGTGGPYEQYF

CDR3 length: 17
V gene: TRBV12-3/TRBV12-4
clone size: -
J gene: TRBJ2-1
CDR3 protein: CASSLGGLAGGRVEQFF

CDR3 length: 13
V gene: TRBV29-1
clone size: -
J gene: TRBJ1-1
CDR3 protein: CSGLRQGNTEAFF

CDR3 length: 16
V gene: TRBV5-1
clone size: -
J gene: TRBJ2-7
CDR3 protein: CASSLHRQVPDYEQYF

CDR3 length: 15
V gene: TRBV28
clone size: -
J gene: TRBJ1-1
CDR3 protein: CAIEGNPGRRAEAFF

CDR3 length: 11
V gene: TRBV7-2
clone size: -
J gene: TRBJ2-7
CDR3 protein: CASSPLEEQYF

CDR3 length: 16
V gene: TRBV29-1
clone size: -
J gene: TRBJ2-1
CDR3 protein: CSLLTSTASSYNEQFF

CDR3 length: 14
V gene: TRBV7-2
clone size: -
J gene: TRBJ2-5
CDR3 protein: CASSSSGSGETQYF

CDR3 length: 13
V gene: TRBV12-3/TRBV12-4
clone size: -
J gene: TRBJ2-5
CDR3 protein: CASSFGGAETQYF

CDR3 length: 15
V gene: TRBV12-3/TRBV12-4
clone size: -
J gene: TRBJ2-2
CDR3 protein: CASGESGPFTGELFF

CDR3 length: 12
V gene: TRBV28
clone size: -
J gene: TRBJ2-1
CDR3 protein: CASSLWVNEQFF

CDR3 length: 14
V gene: TRBV29-1
clone size: -
J gene: TRBJ2-1
CDR3 protein: CSVEDLMGDNEQFF

CDR3 length: 16
V gene: TRBV9
clone size: -
J gene: TRBJ2-7
CDR3 protein: CASSAQPAGHSSEQYF

CDR3 length: 14
V gene: TRBV20-1
clone size: -
J gene: TRBJ2-1
CDR3 protein: CSARGGNPYNEQFF

CDR3 length: 13
V gene: TRBV29-1
clone size: -
J gene: TRBJ2-4
CDR3 protein: CSVEGQGENIQYF

CDR3 length: 13
V gene: TRBV12-3/TRBV12-4
clone size: -
J gene: TRBJ2-7
CDR3 protein: CASSLPGADEQYF

CDR3 length: 15
V gene: TRBV20-1
clone size: -
J gene: TRBJ2-4
CDR3 protein: CSASPEGWAKNIQYF

CDR3 length: 15
V gene: TRBV29-1
clone size: medium-sized
J gene: TRBJ2-5
CDR3 protein: CSVDKLLGGQETQYF

CDR3 length: 15
V gene: TRBV20-1
clone size: -
J gene: TRBJ1-6
CDR3 protein: CSARGIEEDNSPLHF

CDR3 length: 13
V gene: TRBV7-9
clone size: -
J gene: TRBJ1-4
CDR3 protein: CASSRQPNEKLFF

CDR3 length: 13
V gene: TRBV12-3/TRBV12-4
clone size: -
J gene: TRBJ2-7
CDR3 protein: CASSPGHSYEQYF

CDR3 length: 15
V gene: TRBV12-3/TRBV12-4
clone size: -
J gene: TRBJ2-1
CDR3 protein: CASSFFGGQYNEQSF

CDR3 length: 13
V gene: TRBV6-5
clone size: -
J gene: TRBJ1-2
CDR3 protein: CASSDSALYGYTF

CDR3 length: 15
V gene: TRBV6-2/TRBV6-3
clone size: medium-sized
J gene: TRBJ2-7
CDR3 protein: CASTLSGGHPYEQYF

CDR3 length: 13
V gene: TRBV12-3/TRBV12-4
clone size: -
J gene: TRBJ2-1
CDR3 protein: CASRRPSYNEQLF

CDR3 length: 17
V gene: TRBV7-2
clone size: -
J gene: TRBJ2-7
CDR3 protein: CASSLAFGGGSSYEQYF

CDR3 length: 13
V gene: TRBV29-1
clone size: -
J gene: TRBJ2-7
CDR3 protein: CSGGRGGPYEQYF

CDR3 length: 13
V gene: TRBV29-1
clone size: -
J gene: TRBJ2-1
CDR3 protein: CSVVVPGGNEQFF

CDR3 length: 15
V gene: TRBV28
clone size: -
J gene: TRBJ2-1
CDR3 protein: CAISNRGWGYNEQFF

CDR3 length: 16
V gene: TRBV29-1
clone size: -
J gene: TRBJ2-2
CDR3 protein: CSVDRQGYANTGELFF

CDR3 length: 11
V gene: TRBV6-2/TRBV6-3
clone size: -
J gene: TRBJ2-5
CDR3 protein: CASRGQETQYF

CDR3 length: 13
V gene: TRBV20-1
clone size: -
J gene: TRBJ2-7
CDR3 protein: CSAPGQGDYEQYF

CDR3 length: 15
V gene: TRBV29-1
clone size: -
J gene: TRBJ2-1
CDR3 protein: CSVLSGGGGYNEQFF

CDR3 length: 14
V gene: TRBV6-5
clone size: -
J gene: TRBJ2-5
CDR3 protein: CASSLTPGQETQYF

CDR3 length: 13
V gene: TRBV5-5
clone size: -
J gene: TRBJ2-5
CDR3 protein: CASSLALGETQYF

CDR3 length: 14
V gene: TRBV10-3
clone size: -
J gene: TRBJ2-3
CDR3 protein: CASRDGTDTDTQYF

CDR3 length: 18
V gene: TRBV28
clone size: -
J gene: TRBJ2-2
CDR3 protein: CASSLFKTKLANTGELFF